These 17 T cell receptor beta chains share one sample of origin, sequenced in a study of CD8+ T cells in alopecia areata. Treatment of the sample: oral pan-JAK inhibitor, 5-10 mg twice daily. As the sequencing template, cDNA was produced by extracting RNA and reverse transcribing it. TCRdb's copy holds only in-frame clones and misses some; the assay was immunoSEQ multiplex PCR. There are approximately 150,000 clones in the sample; roughly 86% occur only once, and about 13% lies in the top ten. This specimen consisted of CD8+ T cells sorted from blood, obtained at week 4, from a patient treated with tofacitinib. The receptors were sampled from a human donor with alopecia areata.

This chain joins TRBV9 and TRBJ2-3; no clear D. Germline V lookup: CDR1 SGDLS, CDR2 YYNGEE. The CDR3 spans 14 residues. V was pared by 0 bases and J by 2 bases, with 7 bases between. CDR3 DNA: TGTGCCAGCAGCGTAGAGGCTAACACAGATACGCAGTATTTT. Protein sequence: CASSVEANTDTQYF.

This chain uses TRBV2 with TRBJ2-3; 7 positions agree with TRBD1. The CDR3 runs to 16 residues. V gave up 5 bases and J gave up 0 bases; unmatched junction bases: 8. CDR1 is SNHLY, CDR2 FYNNEI, per germline. CDR3 sequence (DNA): TGTGCCAGCAGTAGCGAGAAGGGGGCTAGCACAGATACGCAGTATTTT. It encodes CASSSEKGASTDTQYF.

This clone appeared a single time. This same CDR3 is encoded by further DNA sequences in the sample. The gene calls are TRBV29-1 and TRBJ2-7, with 8 bases that match TRBD2. CDR1 is SQVTM and CDR2 is ANQGSEA in the germline V gene. The CDR3 covers 14 residues. The V gene end was trimmed by 0 bases and the J gene end by 0 bases; junction bases not matched to a gene: 1. The CDR3 protein is CSVEEGTSSYEQYF. Written as DNA, the CDR3 is TGCAGCGTTGAAGAAGGGACTAGCTCCTACGAGCAGTACTTC.

The chain recombines TRBV13 with TRBJ1-2, with 7 positions matching TRBD1. In germline, CDR1 is PRHDT, CDR2 FYEKMQ (reference sequence). This CDR3 spans 14 amino acids. V was clipped by 4 bases and J by 3 bases; unmatched bases: 5. CDR3 amino acids: CASSSGQEDYGYTF. As DNA, the CDR3 is TGTGCCAGCAGCTCCGGACAGGAGGACTATGGCTACACCTTC.

The chain combines TRBV9 with TRBJ2-1; D is unclear. The V gene's germline CDR1 is SGDLS and CDR2 YYNGEE. The CDR3 contains 18 residues. V was clipped by 3 bases and J by 0 bases, with 19 bases between them. The CDR3 nucleotides are TGTGCCAGCAGCGGCTCCACAAGGGATCTCAGCTCCTACAATGAGCAGTTCTTC. It is translated as CASSGSTRDLSSYNEQFF. Looking up the rest from reference TRBV9 and TRBJ2-1 gives the full variable domain: DSGVTQTPKHLITATGQRVTLRCSPRSGDLSVYWYQQSLDQGLQFLIQYYNGEERAKGNILERFSAQQFPDLHSELNLSSLELGDSALYFCASSGSTRDLSSYNEQFFGPGTRLTVL.

The chain has TRBV5-6 and TRBJ2-1, with D hard to call. Per germline, CDR1 SGHDT and CDR2 YYEEEE. The length of the CDR3 is 13 residues. V gave up 5 bases and J gave up 10 bases, with 16 bases separating them. In DNA form, the CDR3 reads TGTGCCAGCAGGTCTGGTACGCGGAAAGAGCAGTTCTTC. This gives the protein CASRSGTRKEQFF.

The chain joins TRBV27 to TRBJ1-4, with D unclear. The V end lost 8 bases, the J end lost 0 bases, and 13 bases lay between the germline ends. The CDR3 sequence is 15 residues long. Germline CDR1 MNHEY, CDR2 SMNVEV (reference sequence). The CDR3: CASRGVSATNEKLFF. The DNA for the CDR3 is TGTGCCAGCCGTGGGGTATCTGCAACTAATGAAAAACTGTTTTTT.

The chain has TRBV5-7 and TRBJ2-1, with 7 bases that match TRBD1. TRBV5-7 is an ORF; its function is uncertain. The CDR3 consists of 16 residues. J gave up 3 bases and V 1 base, and 7 bases lay outside the gene matches. Here the CDR3 reads CASSLRGGPCYNEQFF. In DNA, the CDR3 is TGTGCCAGCAGCTTGCGAGGGGGCCCATGCTACAATGAGCAGTTCTTC.

The chain is built from TRBV29-1 and TRBJ1-4; 10 bases fit TRBD1. Germline V CDR1 and CDR2: SQVTM, ANQGSEA. The CDR3 extends over 14 amino acids. J was trimmed by 6 bases and V by 3 bases; bases with no gene match: 4. CDR3 bases: TGCAGCGTTGATGGCGGACAGGGGGATGAAAAACTGTTTTTT. Amino acid sequence: CSVDGGQGDEKLFF.

This clone has just a few counts. The V gene is TRBV6-5, the J gene TRBJ2-5, with TRBD1 matching 8 bases. CDR3 length equals 13 residues. Germline CDR1 is MNHEY and CDR2 is SVGAGI. After removal of 2 bases from V and 11 bases from J, the junction contained 7 bases not matched to a gene. CDR3 bases: TGTGCCAGCAGTTACAAGGGACAGGTAGAGCAGTACTTC. This sequence encodes CASSYKGQVEQYF.

As for this clone: This sample also contains other DNA sequences that code for the same CDR3. The chain joins TRBV27 to TRBJ2-7; D uncertain. Trimming took 6 bases from V and 2 from J, leaving 11 bases between them. This CDR3 comprises 13 residues. Germline values: CDR1 MNHEY, CDR2 SMNVEV (reference sequence). The CDR3 here is CASSLTSAYEQYF. CDR3 bases: TGTGCCAGCAGCTTGACCTCAGCCTACGAGCAGTACTTC.

V and J are TRBV7-9 and TRBJ2-3; D remains unclear. The CDR3 contains 14 residues. From germline, CDR1 is SEHNR and CDR2 FQNEAQ (reference sequence). The V gene lost 4 bases and the J gene lost 6 bases, with 14 bases spanning the gap. The CDR3 is CASSSPPLRDTQYF. In DNA form, the CDR3 reads TGTGCCAGCAGCTCCCCGCCACTTCGGGATACGCAGTATTTT.

The chain recombines TRBV7-9 with TRBJ2-1; D not certain. Trimming took off 5 bases at V and 4 bases at J, with 15 bases between the two ends. The germline gives CDR1 SEHNR, CDR2 FQNEAQ (reference sequence). The CDR3 is made up of 15 amino acids. CDR3 region: CASSPPMAVYNEQFF. Here the CDR3 DNA reads TGTGCCAGCAGCCCCCCGATGGCGGTTTACAATGAGCAGTTCTTC.

V and J are TRBV19 and TRBJ2-2, with D possibly being TRBD2 (6 bases). The V gene's germline CDR1 is LNHDA and CDR2 SQIVND (reference sequence). The germline V and J ends were trimmed by 6 bases and 3 bases, with 26 bases remaining between them. The CDR3 length is 19 residues. CDR3 DNA: TGTGCCAGTAGCCACCCCCCGTGGGGTGGCGGGACTGACACCGGGGAGCTGTTTTTT. Translation: CASSHPPWGGGTDTGELFF.

This sequence joins TRBV29-1 and TRBJ2-1, with unresolved D. This CDR3 spans 11 amino acids. Germline V gene sequence: CDR1 SQVTM, CDR2 ANQGSEA. With 4 bases removed from V and 6 bases from J, the gap between germline ends came to 7 bases. Here the CDR3 DNA reads TGCAGCGTTGCTACCTTCAATGAGCAGTTCTTC. Residues: CSVATFNEQFF.

V gene TRBV9 combines with J gene TRBJ2-7; D gene ambiguous. Germline V CDR1 and CDR2: SGDLS, YYNGEE. This CDR3 comprises 14 residues. Trimming shortened V by 3 bases and J by 7 bases, and 17 bases separated the two germline ends. The chain's CDR3 is CASSAIADAREQYF. CDR3 in DNA: TGTGCCAGCAGCGCAATTGCGGACGCCCGGGAGCAGTACTTC.

The chain links TRBV7-9 to TRBJ2-1, with D perhaps TRBD2 (5 bases). The CDR3 is made up of 12 amino acids. CDR1 is SEHNR, CDR2 FQNEAQ, per germline (reference sequence). Deletions cut 5 bases from V and 6 bases from J, with 8 bases between. The CDR3 bases are TGTGCCAGCAGCCCGGGGTTCAATGAGCAGTTCTTC. Amino acid sequence: CASSPGFNEQFF. The complete variable domain, with remaining parts taken from reference TRBV7-9 and TRBJ2-1, reads DTGVSQNPRHKITKRGQNVTFRCDPISEHNRLYWYRQTLGQGPEFLTYFQNEAQLEKSRLLSDRFSAERPKGSFSTLEIQRTEQGDSAMYLCASSPGFNEQFFGPGTRLTVL.